These 4 T cell receptor beta chains originate from one sample sequenced in a study of early T cells in non-severe SARS-CoV-2 infection. TCRdb reprocessed the 5' RACE reads with MiXCR, giving one entry per CDR3 protein. Among roughly 33,000 distinct CDR3 sequences, 5.7% were seen once, and the ten largest hold roughly 5.5%. The material sequenced was whole blood. The receptors derive from an adult who was a healthcare worker with PCR-confirmed SARS-CoV-2 infection or an uninfected control (not recorded which).

Ten or more counts support this clonotype. The chain employs TRBV6-6 and TRBJ2-4; TRBD2 agrees at 9 bases. This CDR3 comprises 16 residues. Germline V gene lookup returns CDR1 MNHNY and CDR2 SVGAGI (reference sequence). The ends lost 9 bases at V and 2 bases at J; junction bases unmatched: 11. This CDR3 is CASFKVLAGSKNIQYF. CDR3 coding DNA: TGTGCCAGTTTCAAAGTCCTAGCGGGGTCCAAAAACATTCAGTACTTC.

The gene calls are TRBV5-1 and TRBJ2-7; 8 positions agree with TRBD2. With 5 bases clipped from V and 3 bases from J, the junction kept 7 bases outside the gene matches. Germline V lookup: CDR1 SGHRS, CDR2 YFSETQ. The length of the CDR3 is 14 residues. This chain's CDR3 is CASSISGNNYEQYF. Here the CDR3 DNA reads TGCGCCAGCAGTATTAGCGGGAATAACTACGAGCAGTACTTC.

This clonotype was found many times. The chain couples TRBV3-1 to TRBJ2-5, with D possibly matching TRBD2 (5 bases). V dropped 4 bases and J dropped 2 bases, with 8 bases sitting between them. The CDR3 has 13 residues. Looked up from germline, CDR1 is LGHDT and CDR2 is YNNKEL (reference sequence). The CDR3 is CASSLSGQETQYF. Written as DNA, the CDR3 is TGTGCCAGCAGCCTCAGCGGACAAGAGACCCAGTACTTC.

This clonotype was counted ten times or more. This CDR3 is CASSEGHEQYV. DNA for the CDR3: TGCGCCAGCAGTGAGGGCCACGAGCAGTACGTC. This chain connects TRBV10-2 to TRBJ2-7, with D uncertain. V was shortened by 2 bases and J by 5 bases, with 4 bases between the two germline ends. The CDR3 loop spans 11 amino acids. Germline loops: CDR1 WSHSY, CDR2 SAAADI.